This is a list of T cell receptor beta chains from one sample in a study of breast tumors, draining lymph nodes, adjacent tissues. TCRdb re-derived calls from the multiplex PCR reads in MiXCR, one entry per CDR3 protein. Of about 180,000 distinct CDR3 sequences listed, more than 25% are singletons. Sequencing was carried out using axillary lymph node tissue. The source of these receptors is a female donor with breast cancer. Some clones in this sample may be carry-over from other donors' samples. The CDR3 runs from the conserved cysteine through the conserved F or W. The D gene is left open where the match is weak. A row's size may be missing; if present it is once, few, many or a size class.

NA	TRBV7-7	TRBJ2-7	NA	NA	CASSLALYICSASRTVLPYF
NA	TRBV6-2/TRBV6-3	TRBJ2-3	many	TGTGCCAGCAGCCTCCGAGGGGGGGTCTGGGATACGCAGTATTTT	CASSLRGGVWDTQYF
NA	TRBV7-9	TRBJ2-3	many	TGTGCCAGCAGCCTAGGGGTAACGGGCGACAGCACAGATACGCAGTATTTT	CASSLGVTGDSTDTQYF
NA	TRBV27	TRBJ2-5	few	TGTGCCAGCAGACAGTATGGGGAAAGGCAAGAGACCCAGTACTTC	CASRQYGERQETQYF
TRBD1	TRBV6-5	TRBJ2-7	many	TGTGCCCGACGGACAGGGGACGAGCAGTACTTC	CARRTGDEQYF
TRBD2	TRBV19	TRBJ2-1	many	TGTGCCAGTAGGGTAGCGGGAGAGCTGAATGAGCAGTTCTTC	CASRVAGELNEQFF
NA	TRBV6-1	TRBJ2-2	many	TGTGCCAGCAGTGAAGTACTGGGGGCGAACACCGGGGAGCTGTTTTTT	CASSEVLGANTGELFF
TRBD1	TRBV12-5	TRBJ2-5	many	TGTGCTAGTGGTCCCGGACAGGGGATGCAGGTAGAGACCCAGTACTTC	CASGPGQGMQVETQYF
TRBD1	TRBV7-8	TRBJ2-6	NA	TGTGCCAGCAGCGTGGGGGACAGAACTCTCTCTGGGGCCAACGTCCTGACTTTC	CASSVGDRTLSGANVLTF
NA	TRBV29-1	TRBJ1-3	NA	TGCAGCGCCGCAGGAAACACCATATATTTT	CSAAGNTIYF
NA	TRBV4-3	TRBJ1-2	many	TGCGCCAGCAGCCAATCCTCTCGGGATTTCTACTATGGCTACACCTTC	CASSQSSRDFYYGYTF
TRBD2	TRBV5-5	TRBJ2-3	NA	TGTGCCAGCAGCGGAGTAGCGGGGGGGCCAGACAATGAGCAGTATTTT	CASSGVAGGPDNEQYF
NA	TRBV4-1	TRBJ2-7	NA	TGCGCCAGCAGCCCCCGGGACACTTCCTACGAGCAGTACTTC	CASSPRDTSYEQYF
NA	TRBV18	TRBJ2-2	many	TGTGCCAGCTCACCACAGGACCTAACCGGGGAGCTGTTTTTT	CASSPQDLTGELFF
NA	TRBV7-9	TRBJ2-4	many	TGTGCCAGCAGTCCGGGGCTAGCCAAAAACATTCAGTACTTC	CASSPGLAKNIQYF
TRBD1	TRBV5-5	TRBJ2-2	many	TGTGCCAGCAGCTTAGGGACAGCCCTCCCCGGGGAGCTGTTTTTT	CASSLGTALPGELFF
TRBD2	TRBV5-4	TRBJ2-3	many	TGTGCCAGCAGCCCTAGGGCTATGGCGGGGGGCACAGATACGCAGTATTTT	CASSPRAMAGGTDTQYF
TRBD1	TRBV28	TRBJ1-2	many	TGTGCCAGCAGTTTACGCCGGGACAGTGGCTACACCTTC	CASSLRRDSGYTF
NA	TRBV7-6	TRBJ2-1	NA	TGTGCCAGCAGCTTAGACTCCCGGATTCATGGCAACGAGCAGTTCTTC	CASSLDSRIHGNEQFF
TRBD2	TRBV9	TRBJ2-5	many	TGTGCCAGCAGCAGGAGCGGGGGGGAAGAGACCCAGTACTTC	CASSRSGGEETQYF
NA	TRBV6-6	TRBJ1-1	NA	TGTGCCAGCAGTTACGGCAGGCCAAACACTGAAGCTTTCTTT	CASSYGRPNTEAFF
NA	TRBV9	TRBJ2-7	NA	TGTGCCAGCAGCGGGGTTCTACACGAGCAGTACTTC	CASSGVLHEQYF
TRBD2	TRBV7-2	TRBJ2-5	NA	TGTGCCAGCAGCCCCGGGACTAGCGGGAGCGTGACCCAGTACTTC	CASSPGTSGSVTQYF
TRBD1	TRBV7-2	TRBJ2-5	many	TGTGCCAGCAGCCTAGGGACAGGACTAGAGACCCAGTACTTC	CASSLGTGLETQYF
NA	TRBV5-1	TRBJ1-2	many	TGCGCCAGCAGCTTCGTCCCCGACCCCTCGGGGGACTATGGCTACACCTTC	CASSFVPDPSGDYGYTF
NA	TRBV20-1	TRBJ2-2	many	TGCAGTGCTAGAGTAAAGTTAGCTTCGGCCGGGGAGCTGTTTTTT	CSARVKLASAGELFF
NA	TRBV7-3	TRBJ2-5	many	TGTGCCAGCAGCTTAACGGCCAGACAAGAGACCCAGTACTTC	CASSLTARQETQYF
NA	TRBV12-3/TRBV12-4	TRBJ2-5	NA	TGTGCCAGCAGGGGACCAGGGACCCAGTACTTC	CASRGPGTQYF
NA	TRBV9	TRBJ2-1	many	TGTGCCAGCGGAGACGTGGGGAATGAGCAGTTCTTC	CASGDVGNEQFF
NA	TRBV5-1	TRBJ2-7	many	TGCGCCAGCAGCTGGGGATCTACCTACGAGCAGTACTTC	CASSWGSTYEQYF
TRBD1	TRBV19	TRBJ1-2	many	TGTGCCAGTAGGGACAGGGGACCGACGTATGGCTACACCTTC	CASRDRGPTYGYTF
NA	TRBV28	TRBJ1-2	few	TGTGCCAGCAGTTTATTGCGGCTGGGCTATGGCTACACCTTC	CASSLLRLGYGYTF
NA	TRBV6-5	TRBJ1-2	many	TGTGCCAGCACCACTAAAGGGGATCGCTACACCTTC	CASTTKGDRYTF
NA	TRBV12-3/TRBV12-4	TRBJ1-5	many	TGTGCCAGCAGTTTCCCCCCTTATAGCAATCAGCCCCAGCATTTT	CASSFPPYSNQPQHF
TRBD1	TRBV4-1	TRBJ1-2	NA	TGCGCCAGCAGCCAACCGGGACAGGGGGCCGGTGGCTACACCTTC	CASSQPGQGAGGYTF